These T cell receptor beta chains were read from a single sample in a study of blood T cell repertoires in COVID-19. The protocol was immunoSEQ multiplex PCR, while the TCRdb copy is restricted to in-frame clones and leaves out a portion. The sample has about 36,000 clones; 75% to 90% are singletons. Material for sequencing was peripheral blood. These receptor sequences come from a man in his 60s with acute or convalescent COVID-19. Each CDR3 is given with its conserved first and last residue. D genes are given only for firm matches.

V	D	J	CDR3
TRBV2	TRBD2	TRBJ2-5	CASSDRLAGGLETQYF
TRBV29-1	-	TRBJ2-1	CSVVDIRDEQFF
TRBV5-1	TRBD1	TRBJ1-1	CASSLGLGQGNTEAFF
TRBV12-5	-	TRBJ2-5	CASGLALGGPGRETQYF
TRBV7-9	-	TRBJ1-1	CASSLAGRTEAFF
TRBV5-5	TRBD1	TRBJ2-2	CASSRGTGWGGELFF
TRBV3-1/TRBV3-2	-	TRBJ1-5	CASSQGRGYQPQHF
TRBV5-4	TRBD1	TRBJ1-3	CASSPDRGPYTIYF
TRBV2	-	TRBJ1-6	CASSETQGYSPLHF
TRBV19	-	TRBJ2-2	CASSIDREGDTGELFF
TRBV27	TRBD1	TRBJ2-7	CASSSRQGLSYEQYF
TRBV29-1	TRBD1	TRBJ1-1	CSARGSVGGTNTEAFF
TRBV7-2	-	TRBJ2-1	CASSLGGTVYNEQFF
TRBV3-1/TRBV3-2	TRBD1	TRBJ1-1	CASSQVQGATEAFF
TRBV6-5	TRBD1	TRBJ1-6	CASTSGTANSPLHF
TRBV27	TRBD2	TRBJ2-1	CASSPLRGSGTYNEQFF
TRBV21-1	-	TRBJ2-7	CASSPHNEQYF
TRBV27	TRBD1	TRBJ1-6	CASSLRTGVNSPLHF
TRBV10-3	-	TRBJ1-1	CAISESRGSHTEAFF
TRBV28	-	TRBJ2-2	CASSLSRANTGELFF
TRBV28	-	TRBJ2-3	CASDDGPGGNTDTQYF
TRBV19	-	TRBJ1-4	CASAPAVGIGKLFF
TRBV2	TRBD1	TRBJ1-2	CASKTTGEFGYTF
TRBV7-2	-	TRBJ1-2	CASSLAGLPYTF
TRBV2	-	TRBJ1-1	CASSERVSRTEAFF
TRBV6-5	TRBD1	TRBJ1-6	CASSWDRTSPLHF